Listed here are 17 T cell receptor beta chains from one sample, sequenced in a study of identical twins. TCRdb recomputed calls from the 5' RACE reads with MiXCR, one row per CDR3 protein. Of around 960,000 distinct CDR3 sequences in the sample, 9% to 15% were seen once. The sample was also reused in another study, on yellow fever vaccine responses in identical twins.

Source material: PBMCs. Receptors originate from a woman between 18 and 29 years old in good health.

The chain links TRBV29-1 to TRBJ1-1; the D is unclear. The V end was cut by 5 bases, the J end by 4 bases, with 8 bases between. Germline-derived CDR1 and CDR2 are SQVTM and ANQGSEA. This CDR3 region has 11 residues. The CDR3 spells CSVRTGTEAFF. CDR3 nucleotide sequence: TGCAGCGTTCGGACCGGCACTGAAGCTTTCTTT. Full variable domain (outside the CDR3, taken from reference TRBV29-1 and TRBJ1-1): SAVISQKPSRDICQRGTSLTIQCQVDSQVTMMFWYRQQPGQSLTLIATANQGSEATYESGFVIDKFPISRPNLTFSTLTVSNMSPEDSSIYLCSVRTGTEAFFGQGTRLTVV.

This clonotype came up a few times. The chain employs TRBV5-4 and TRBJ2-1; TRBD2 might be the D (7 bases). The germline V gene encodes CDR1 SGHNT and CDR2 YYREEE (reference sequence). The CDR3 runs 15 residues. Trimming pared 2 bases from V and 7 bases from J, leaving 16 bases between. The CDR3 nucleotides are TGTGCCAGCAGCTTCACGGGGGGCGGATTGAATGAGCAGTTCTTC. This gives the protein CASSFTGGGLNEQFF.

A few counts support this clonotype. The V gene is TRBV4-2, the J gene TRBJ2-5; 14 bases match TRBD2. J gave up 5 bases and V 5 bases, and 16 bases lay outside the gene matches. The CDR3 spans 19 residues. CDR1 and CDR2 from the germline V gene are LGHNA and YNFKEQ. The DNA of the CDR3 is TGTGCCAGCAGCACACCCTCCGGGACTAGCGGGAGTCGAGAGGAGACCCAGTACTTC. As protein: CASSTPSGTSGSREETQYF.

This clonotype was counted at least ten times. The rearrangement joins TRBV10-3 to TRBJ2-2; TRBD1 agrees at 7 bases. The germline CDR1 and CDR2 sequences are ENHRY and SYGVKD. The J segment lost 3 bases and the V segment lost 4 bases, leaving 2 bases of the junction unmatched. This CDR3 contains 14 residues. CDR3 in DNA: TGTGCCATCAGTGCCACAGGGGACACCGGGGAGCTGTTTTTT. This codes for CAISATGDTGELFF.

The chain joins TRBV7-6 to TRBJ1-3; TRBD1 matches 7 bases. V dropped 1 base and J dropped 0; count of bases not matched to a gene: 3. The length of the CDR3 is 16 residues. Per germline, CDR1 SGHVS and CDR2 FNYEAQ. The CDR3 sequence is CASSLVRDSSGNTIYF. Here the CDR3 DNA reads TGTGCCAGCAGCTTAGTCCGGGACAGCTCTGGAAACACCATATATTTT.

This clonotype turned up a few times. The chain uses TRBV6-5 and TRBJ2-1; D could derive from TRBD1 or TRBD2 (6 bases each). The CDR3 extends over 18 amino acids. With 2 bases removed from V and 4 bases from J, the gap between germline ends came to 21 bases. Germline assignment: CDR1 MNHEY and CDR2 SVGAGI. CDR3 bases: TGTGCCAGCAGTTACCCCGGGACCTCGGGGGCTGTATACAATGAGCAGTTCTTC. It encodes CASSYPGTSGAVYNEQFF.

This clonotype was observed at least ten times. This chain links TRBV4-2 with TRBJ2-1; a possible D gene is TRBD1 (6 bases). Germline V CDR1 and CDR2: LGHNA, YNFKEQ. V lost 8 bases to trimming and J lost 0 bases, with 11 bases between them. There are 14 residues in the CDR3. The CDR3 spells CASSDRNSYNEQFF. Written as DNA, the CDR3 is TGTGCCAGCTCGGACAGAAACTCCTACAATGAGCAGTTCTTC.

This clonotype was detected only a few times. The rearrangement uses TRBV15 and TRBJ1-5; TRBD1 matches at 10 bases. V lost 1 base and J lost 1; bases outside the gene matches: 7. Looked up from germline, CDR1 is LNHNV and CDR2 is YYDKDF (reference sequence). This CDR3 region has 18 residues. CDR3 nucleotide sequence: TGTGCCACCAGCAGAGCTGGGACAGGGGTTGTAAGCAATCAGCCCCAGCATTTT. This encodes CATSRAGTGVVSNQPQHF.

V usage is TRBV10-1 and J usage is TRBJ1-1; 7 bases are a match to TRBD1. This CDR3 region has 13 residues. CDR1 is WNHNN and CDR2 is SYGVQD in the germline V gene (reference sequence). With V trimmed by 1 base and J by 7 bases, 3 bases remained unmatched. CDR3 coding DNA: TGCGCCAGCAGTGAGTGGGGACAGCTTGAAGCTTTCTTT. Amino acids: CASSEWGQLEAFF.

This clonotype appeared a few times. The J gene is TRBJ2-7, the V gene TRBV12-3 or TRBV12-4, with 10 bases identical to TRBD2. V dropped 6 bases and J dropped 1; count of bases not matched to a gene: 6. This CDR3 comprises 15 residues. The CDR3 loop reads CASRPTSGVSYEQYV. CDR3 sequence (DNA): TGTGCCAGCAGGCCTACTAGCGGGGTTTCCTACGAGCAGTACGTC.

This chain uses TRBV20-1 with TRBJ2-5; D remains ambiguous. V lost 5 bases and J 0 bases, leaving 10 bases between the germline ends. The CDR3 runs 13 residues. The germline gives CDR1 DFQATT, CDR2 SNEGSKA (reference sequence). CDR3 loop: CSAPLGYQETQYF. The DNA for the CDR3 is TGCAGTGCTCCCCTCGGGTACCAAGAGACCCAGTACTTC.

The chain couples TRBV7-6 to TRBJ2-7, with 7 bases identical to TRBD2. The CDR3 is 15 amino acids. Germline V lookup: CDR1 SGHVS, CDR2 FNYEAQ. The J segment lost 2 bases and the V segment lost 4 bases, leaving 8 bases of the junction unmatched. DNA of the CDR3: TGTGCCAGCAGCTCCTCCGGGACTATGACCTACGAGCAGTACTTC. Protein product: CASSSSGTMTYEQYF.

This clonotype was picked up a small number of times. V usage is TRBV2 and J usage is TRBJ2-1, with D hard to call. CDR1 SNHLY and CDR2 FYNNEI come from the germline V gene. The CDR3 sequence is 13 residues long. V lost 8 bases and J 5 bases, leaving 13 bases between the germline ends. Written as DNA, the CDR3 is TGTGCCAGCCCAGCTAGGTTCAACAATGAGCAGTTCTTC. Translation gives CASPARFNNEQFF. Full variable domain (rest looked up from reference TRBV2 and TRBJ2-1): EPEVTQTPSHQVTQMGQEVILRCVPISNHLYFYWYRQILGQKVEFLVSFYNNEISEKSEIFDDQFSVERPDGSNFTLKIRSTKLEDSAMYFCASPARFNNEQFFGPGTRLTVL.

This chain connects TRBV5-5 to TRBJ1-1; no firm D call. The CDR3 extends over 14 amino acids. Germline assignment: CDR1 SGHKS and CDR2 YYEKEE (reference sequence). V lost 5 bases, J lost 5 bases, and 16 bases lay in between. The CDR3 protein is CASSSGVLRTEAFF. The CDR3 region has the DNA TGTGCCAGCAGTTCTGGGGTCCTCCGAACTGAAGCTTTCTTT.

This clonotype came up a few times. V is TRBV4-1 and J is TRBJ1-2; 7 bases agree with TRBD1. The length of the CDR3 is 14 residues. CDR1 and CDR2 (germline): MGHRA, YSYEKL. V dropped 1 base and J dropped 4; count of bases not matched to a gene: 3. The CDR3 DNA reads as TGCGCCAGCAGCCAAGTGGGGACAGCCTATGGCTACACCTTC. Protein product: CASSQVGTAYGYTF.

The rearrangement links TRBV24-1 to TRBJ2-5; TRBD1 is a possible D gene (5 bases). With 4 bases removed from V and 7 bases from J, the gap between germline ends came to 6 bases. This CDR3 is 11 amino acids long. Germline V gene lookup returns CDR1 KGHDR and CDR2 SFDVKD. The CDR3 spells CATSERGTQYF. CDR3 bases: TGTGCCACCAGTGAAAGGGGGACCCAGTACTTC.

Many counts were recorded for this clonotype. CDR3 in amino acids: CASSQEFTLTNEKLFF. CDR3 nucleotide sequence: TGCGCCAGCAGCCAAGAGTTCACTCTTACTAATGAAAAACTGTTTTTT. The chain carries TRBV4-1 and TRBJ1-4; D gene unclear. The germline V and J ends were trimmed by 0 bases and 2 bases, with 10 bases remaining between them. CDR1 MGHRA and CDR2 YSYEKL come from the germline V gene. The CDR3 extends over 16 amino acids.